The T cell receptor beta chain under discussion was sequenced for a study of T-cell memory formation after mild COVID-19 (dated by TCRdb to the early 2020s). Turning to the overall study: TCR sequence clusters from the two donors were largely donor specific. The cohort comprised two young, previously healthy adult volunteers, one female and one male. T-cell clones expanding and contracting after mild COVID-19 in a couple of donors were tracked by longitudinal TCRalpha and TCRbeta repertoire sequencing. Broader findings and caveats from the paper: Some responding clones were detected in pre-infection memory, which suggested that pre-existing cross-reactive memory T cells had joined the SARS-CoV-2 response. SARS-CoV-2 specificity of the second-wave clones peaking on day 37 was not confirmed. Contracting CD4+ clones were found mainly in CM and EM memory subsets, while CD8+ clones were enriched in EMRA. Balanced CD4/CD8 phenotypes were observed for clones contracting from day 15 to 85, whereas a bias towards CD4+ was observed for a second wave of clones expanding from day 15 to 37. Only a couple of mild cases were covered in the study, and larger cohorts including severe cases with pre-infection samples were considered necessary.

This clonotype appeared a few times. It lacks a known antigen. No qualities accompany the bases; no much larger clone lies one base away. The sequencer was an Illumina NovaSeq 6000. TCRalpha and TCRbeta cDNA libraries were built by 5'RACE with constant-segment primers, adding sample barcodes and unique molecular identifiers. RNA was extracted from every sample with Trizol reagent. The libraries were amplified in two PCR steps, and the second step added a second sample barcode and Illumina TruSeq adapters. Libraries were sequenced on an Illumina NovaSeq with 2 x 150 bp paired-end reads. Under the source paper's analysis protocol: Demultiplexing of reads and collapsing into UMI-guided consensus sequences were performed with migec v1.2.7. Using mixcr v2.1.11, UMI consensuses were aligned to TRA and TRB V and J templates and then assembled into clonotypes. A clonotype was counted as expanded or contracted only if both edgeR and NoisET called the change significant, with noise models trained on biological replicates. For edgeR calls, a false discovery rate-adjusted p below 0.01 and a log2 fold-change threshold of 1 were applied. As an exploratory analysis of dynamics, max-normalized trajectories of the 1000 most abundant clonotypes were examined with PCA combined with hierarchical clustering. Each responding clone was given a CD4 or CD8 phenotype based on the CD4+ and CD8+ repertoires, which had been sequenced separately. TCRdb passed the public sequencing reads through fastp at Q25 and MiXCR, retaining productive beta sequences. CDR3 protein sequences are deduplicated, and each keeps its most common genes and DNA. TCRdb, rather than the study authors, made the V and J calls. The sample profile shows about 560,000 distinct CDR3 sequences; about 18% of them were found once. Less than 10% of the sample is taken by the ten largest.

Compared with germline, V lacks 4 bases and J lacks 4 bases; bases without a gene match: 8. From the cysteine up to the phenylalanine, the CDR3 has a length of 15 residues. Only the CDR3 portion is preserved as DNA: 45 bases, with reading frame beginning at the first base. Ficoll-Paque density gradient centrifugation was used to isolate PBMCs. Sequenced material: PBMCs or a T cell subset sorted from them (not recorded which). The sequence links TRBV12-3 or TRBV12-4 to TRBJ1-2; TRBD1 agrees with 8 junctional bases. The sequence derives from an adult woman who had mild COVID-19 (a few samples of this study predate the infection). The sample titles of this study are shuffled in the database, so cell type and time point are left out; the donor was told from shared clones. In nucleotide form, the sequence is TGTGCCAGCAGTTCCTCGACAGGGGACTTCTATGGCTACACCTTC. Its product reads: CASSSSTGDFYGYTF.